What follows is one T cell receptor beta chain and its context. Its antigen is still unknown. The sample holds no much larger clone one base away, and base qualities are not on file. The data originate from a study of T-cell reconstitution after alpha-beta-depleted transplantation in children (dated by TCRdb to about 2016). The study in broad terms: Using TCR repertoire profiling, the study followed T-cell immune reconstitution in a quantitative way in children after TCRalphabeta/CD19-depleted allogeneic hematopoietic cell transplantation.

Receptor amplification or capture employed PCR. The instrument given in TCRdb is Illumina HiSeq 2500. To normalize quantification of the TCRbeta repertoire, the TCR libraries were built with molecular barcoding that relied on unique molecular identifiers. TCRdb reran the public reads through fastp at Q25 and MiXCR, keeping productive beta chains. Every distinct CDR3 protein forms one entry, paired with its most common genes and DNA. Present in this sample are around 530,000 distinct CDR3 sequences, over 25% of which were seen just once. Jointly, the top ten make up around 2.5% of the sample. CDR1 and CDR2, looked up from the germline V gene, are SQVTM and ANQGSEA. The CDR3 spans 15 residues, from the cysteine through the phenylalanine. Only the CDR3 region is kept as DNA, spanning 45 bases read in frame from base 1. Relative to germline, V is 6 bases shorter and J is 6 bases shorter, with 23 bases between their ends.

The receptor comes from a human donor who donated a stem cell graft to a child with aplastic anemia. The rearrangement combines TRBV29-1 with TRBJ1-2, with the D segment identity uncertain. Material: PBMCs from the stem cell graft donor, obtained from the stem cell graft. The DNA is as follows: TGCAGCGTCGATAGGCAGGAGCTTCGCGGGAATGGCTACACCTTC. The translation is CSVDRQELRGNGYTF.